This TCR beta chain was documented in a study of T cell repertoires in cytomegalovirus infection. Study-level background: Peptides in the study included HLA-C-restricted and HLA-B-restricted CMV epitopes. CMV infection plus the matching HLA type was flagged by public TCR beta signatures. The study, taken as a whole, reports: Identification of carriers of CMV plus the relevant HLA was achieved through cumulative public TCR beta family frequency. Dominant in the ex vivo response were TCR beta clonotypes restricted by HLA-C and specific for CMV.

TCRdb ran MiXCR on the reads and lists one entry per CDR3 protein. The sample gives about 830,000 distinct CDR3 sequences, around a third of which show up once; over 10% is in the top ten. This clonotype was counted ten times or more. Its cognate antigen is unknown. The CDR3 extends over 16 amino acids. V was pared by 5 bases and J by 1 base, with 14 bases between. Germline V gene sequence: CDR1 SEHNR, CDR2 FQNEAQ (reference sequence). This clonotype originated in a human donor in good health (CMV status not recorded). Some clones in this sample may be carry-over from other donors' samples. The V and J genes are TRBV7-9 and TRBJ2-2; D might be TRBD1 (8 bases). The sample here was cultured CD8+ T cells from PBMCs, taken from culture after CMV antigen stimulation. CDR3 protein: CASSRAGTGNTGELFF. The CDR3, as DNA: TGTGCCAGCAGCCGAGCGGGGACAGGGAACACCGGGGAGCTGTTTTTT.